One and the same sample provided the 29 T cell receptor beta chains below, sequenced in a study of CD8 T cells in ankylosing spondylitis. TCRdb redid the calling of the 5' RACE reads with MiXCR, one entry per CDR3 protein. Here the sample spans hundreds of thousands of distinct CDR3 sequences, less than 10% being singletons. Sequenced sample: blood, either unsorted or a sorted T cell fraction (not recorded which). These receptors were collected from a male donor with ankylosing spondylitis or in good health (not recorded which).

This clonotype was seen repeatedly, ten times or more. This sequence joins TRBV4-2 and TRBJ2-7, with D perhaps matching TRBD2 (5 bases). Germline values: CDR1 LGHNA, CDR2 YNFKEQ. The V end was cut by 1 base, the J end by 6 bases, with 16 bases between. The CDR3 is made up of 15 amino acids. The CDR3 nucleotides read TGTGCCAGCAGCCAAGGGTCTAGCTATACGGGCGAGCAGTACTTC. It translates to CASSQGSSYTGEQYF.

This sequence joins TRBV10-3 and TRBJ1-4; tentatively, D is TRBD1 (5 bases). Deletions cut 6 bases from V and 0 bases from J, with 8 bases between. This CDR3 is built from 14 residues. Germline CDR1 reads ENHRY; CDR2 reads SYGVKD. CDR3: CAIRGVATNEKLFF. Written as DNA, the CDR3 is TGTGCCATCAGAGGGGTCGCAACTAATGAAAAACTGTTTTTT.

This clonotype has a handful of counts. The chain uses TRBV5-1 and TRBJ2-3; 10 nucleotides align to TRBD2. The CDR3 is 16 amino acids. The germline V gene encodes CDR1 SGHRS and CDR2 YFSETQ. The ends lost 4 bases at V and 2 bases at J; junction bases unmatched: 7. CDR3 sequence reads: CASSPDSGRTTDTQYF. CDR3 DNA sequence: TGCGCCAGCAGCCCGGATAGCGGGAGGACCACAGATACGCAGTATTTT.

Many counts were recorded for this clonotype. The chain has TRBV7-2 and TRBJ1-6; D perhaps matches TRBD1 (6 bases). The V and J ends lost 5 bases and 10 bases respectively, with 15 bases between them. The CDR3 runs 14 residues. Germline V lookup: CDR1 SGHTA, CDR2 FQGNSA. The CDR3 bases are TGTGCCAGCAGCCCCCTGGGGGCAGGGTCACCCCTCCACTTT. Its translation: CASSPLGAGSPLHF.

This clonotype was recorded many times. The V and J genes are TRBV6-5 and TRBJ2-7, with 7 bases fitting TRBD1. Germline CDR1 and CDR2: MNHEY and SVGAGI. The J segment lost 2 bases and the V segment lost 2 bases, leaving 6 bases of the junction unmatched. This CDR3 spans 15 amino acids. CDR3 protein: CASSYDGTDPYEQYF. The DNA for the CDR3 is TGTGCCAGCAGTTACGATGGGACAGACCCCTACGAGCAGTACTTC.

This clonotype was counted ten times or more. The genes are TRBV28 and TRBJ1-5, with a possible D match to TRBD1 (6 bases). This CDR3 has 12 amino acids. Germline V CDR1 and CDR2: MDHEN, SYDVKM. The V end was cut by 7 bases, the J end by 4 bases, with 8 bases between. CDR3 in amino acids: CASKDSNQPQHF. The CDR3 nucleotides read TGTGCCAGCAAGGACAGTAATCAGCCCCAGCATTTT.

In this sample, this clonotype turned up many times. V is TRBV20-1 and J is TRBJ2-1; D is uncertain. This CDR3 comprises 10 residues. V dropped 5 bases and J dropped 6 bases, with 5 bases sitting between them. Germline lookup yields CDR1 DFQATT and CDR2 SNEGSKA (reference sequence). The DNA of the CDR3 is TGCAGTGCTTTGATCAATGAGCAGTTCTTC. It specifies CSALINEQFF.

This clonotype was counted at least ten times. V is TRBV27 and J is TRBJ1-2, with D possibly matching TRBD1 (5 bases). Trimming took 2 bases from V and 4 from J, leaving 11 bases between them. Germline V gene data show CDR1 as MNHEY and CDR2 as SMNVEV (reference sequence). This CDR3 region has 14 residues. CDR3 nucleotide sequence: TGTGCCAGCAGTTTAGGGGCCGGAGTCTATGGCTACACCTTC. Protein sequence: CASSLGAGVYGYTF.

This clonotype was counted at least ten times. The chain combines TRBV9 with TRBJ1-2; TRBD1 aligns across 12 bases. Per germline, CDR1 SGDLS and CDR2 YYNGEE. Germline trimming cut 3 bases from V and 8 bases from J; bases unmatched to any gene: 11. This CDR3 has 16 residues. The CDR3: CASSDSGTGGAYGYTF. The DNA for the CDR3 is TGTGCCAGCAGCGACTCCGGGACAGGGGGCGCTTACGGCTACACCTTC.

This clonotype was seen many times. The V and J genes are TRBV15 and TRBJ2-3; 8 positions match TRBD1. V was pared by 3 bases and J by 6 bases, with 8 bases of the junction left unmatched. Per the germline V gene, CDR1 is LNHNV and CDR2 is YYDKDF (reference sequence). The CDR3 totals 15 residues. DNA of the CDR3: TGTGCCACCAGCAGCGGGTCGACAGGGGTGGATACGCAGTATTTT. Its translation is CATSSGSTGVDTQYF.

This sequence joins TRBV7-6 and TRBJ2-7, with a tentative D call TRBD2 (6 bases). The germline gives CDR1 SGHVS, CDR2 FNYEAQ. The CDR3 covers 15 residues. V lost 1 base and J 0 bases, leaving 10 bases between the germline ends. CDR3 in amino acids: CASSLGAGSSYEQYF. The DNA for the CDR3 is TGTGCCAGCAGCTTAGGCGCGGGAAGCTCCTACGAGCAGTACTTC.

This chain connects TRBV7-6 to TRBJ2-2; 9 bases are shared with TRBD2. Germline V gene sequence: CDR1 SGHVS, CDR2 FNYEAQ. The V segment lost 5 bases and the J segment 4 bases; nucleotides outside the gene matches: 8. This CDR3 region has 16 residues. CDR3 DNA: TGTGCCAGCAGCCAGCGGGCTAGCGGGATCACCGGGGAGCTGTTTTTT. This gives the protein CASSQRASGITGELFF.

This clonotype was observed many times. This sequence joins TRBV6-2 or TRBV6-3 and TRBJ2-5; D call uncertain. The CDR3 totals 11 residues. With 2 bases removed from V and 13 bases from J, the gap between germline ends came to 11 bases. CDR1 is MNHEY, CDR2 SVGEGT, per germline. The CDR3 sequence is CASSYHQIVYF. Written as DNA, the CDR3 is TGTGCCAGCAGTTACCACCAGATAGTGTACTTC.

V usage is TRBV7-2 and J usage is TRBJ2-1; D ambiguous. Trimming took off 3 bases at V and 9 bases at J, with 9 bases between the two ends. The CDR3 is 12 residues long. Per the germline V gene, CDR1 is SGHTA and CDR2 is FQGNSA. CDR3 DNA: TGTGCCAGCAGCTTGGACGTGGGTGAGCAGTTCTTC. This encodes CASSLDVGEQFF.

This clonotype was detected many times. The CDR3 bases are TGCAGCGTAAAAACAGGGGTCCTCTACGAGCAGTACTTC. It is translated as CSVKTGVLYEQYF. The chain joins TRBV29-1 to TRBJ2-7, with 7 bases lining up with TRBD1. V lost 6 bases, J lost 3 bases, and 8 bases stayed unmatched. The germline V gene encodes CDR1 SQVTM and CDR2 ANQGSEA. CDR3 size: 13 residues.

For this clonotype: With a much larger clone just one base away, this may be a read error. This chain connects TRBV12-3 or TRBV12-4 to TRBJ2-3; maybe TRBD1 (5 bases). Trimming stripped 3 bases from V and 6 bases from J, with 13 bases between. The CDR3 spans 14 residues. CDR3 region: CASSLRTGMDTQYF. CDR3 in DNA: TGTGCCAGCAGTTTGAGAACAGGCATGGATACGCAGTATTTT.

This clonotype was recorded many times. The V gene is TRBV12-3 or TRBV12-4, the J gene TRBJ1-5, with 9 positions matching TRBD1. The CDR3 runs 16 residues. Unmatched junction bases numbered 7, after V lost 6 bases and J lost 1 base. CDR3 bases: TGTGCCAGCAGGGAGACAGGGGGAGCGAGCAATCAGCCCCAGCATTTT. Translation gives CASRETGGASNQPQHF.

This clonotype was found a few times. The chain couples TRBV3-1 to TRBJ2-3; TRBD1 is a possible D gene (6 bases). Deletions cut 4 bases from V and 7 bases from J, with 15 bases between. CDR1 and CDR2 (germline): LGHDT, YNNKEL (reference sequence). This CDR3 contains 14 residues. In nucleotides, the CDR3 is TGTGCCAGCAGCCCACAACCAGGGGTACATACGCAGTATTTT. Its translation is CASSPQPGVHTQYF.

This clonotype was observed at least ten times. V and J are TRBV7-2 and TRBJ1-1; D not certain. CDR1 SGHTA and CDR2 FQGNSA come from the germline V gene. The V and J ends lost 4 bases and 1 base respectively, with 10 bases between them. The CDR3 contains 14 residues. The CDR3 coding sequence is TGTGCCAGCAGCTCGTCGGAAGAGAACACTGAAGCTTTCTTT. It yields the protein CASSSSEENTEAFF.

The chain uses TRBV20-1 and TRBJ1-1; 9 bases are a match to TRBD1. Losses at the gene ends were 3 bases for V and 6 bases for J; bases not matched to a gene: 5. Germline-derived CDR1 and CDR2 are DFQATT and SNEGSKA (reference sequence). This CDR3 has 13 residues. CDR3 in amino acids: CSAREGQGSEAFF. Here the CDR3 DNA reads TGCAGTGCTAGGGAAGGACAGGGGTCTGAAGCTTTCTTT.

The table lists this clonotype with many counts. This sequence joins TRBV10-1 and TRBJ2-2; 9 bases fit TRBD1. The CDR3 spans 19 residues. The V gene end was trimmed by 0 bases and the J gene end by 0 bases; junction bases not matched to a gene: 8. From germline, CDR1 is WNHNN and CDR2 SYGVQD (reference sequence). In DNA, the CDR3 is TGCGCCAGCAGTGAGTCGACTGTGGGGACAGGGACGAACACCGGGGAGCTGTTTTTT. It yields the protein CASSESTVGTGTNTGELFF.

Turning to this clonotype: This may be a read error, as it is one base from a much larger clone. The CDR3 nucleotides are TGCGCCAGCAGTCCGCGGCGGGTAAGCATGAACACTGAAGCTTTCTTT. Its translation: CASSPRRVSMNTEAFF. The V gene is TRBV5-1, the J gene TRBJ1-1; D uncertain. CDR3 length: 16 residues. CDR1 is SGHRS, CDR2 YFSETQ, per germline. V gave up 5 bases and J gave up 0 bases, with 17 bases separating them.

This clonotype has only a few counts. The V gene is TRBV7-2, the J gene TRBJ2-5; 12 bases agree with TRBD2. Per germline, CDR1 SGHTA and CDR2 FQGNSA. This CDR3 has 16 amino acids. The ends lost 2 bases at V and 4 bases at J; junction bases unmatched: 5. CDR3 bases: TGTGCCAGCAGCTTACCTAGCGGGAGGGGGGGAGAGACCCAGTACTTC. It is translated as CASSLPSGRGGETQYF.

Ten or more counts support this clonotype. In DNA, the CDR3 is TGCGCCAGCAGCCCAGCTAGGACACACACTGAAGCTTTCTTT. Residues: CASSPARTHTEAFF. The chain links TRBV5-1 to TRBJ1-1; weak D call: TRBD1 (5 bases). Germline CDR1 SGHRS, CDR2 YFSETQ. The V gene lost 4 bases and the J gene lost 3 bases, with 13 bases spanning the gap. This CDR3 contains 14 residues.

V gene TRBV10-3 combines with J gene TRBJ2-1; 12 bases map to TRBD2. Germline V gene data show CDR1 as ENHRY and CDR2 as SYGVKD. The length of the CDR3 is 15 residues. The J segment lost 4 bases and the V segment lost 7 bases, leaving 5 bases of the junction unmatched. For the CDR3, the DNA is TGTGCCATCACTCCTAGCGGGGGGGCTTACAATGAGCAGTTCTTC. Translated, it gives CAITPSGGAYNEQFF.

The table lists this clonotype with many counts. The DNA for the CDR3 is TGCAGTGCCCTTCCGCGAGTGGGCCCGTTGGATACGCAGTATTTT. As protein: CSALPRVGPLDTQYF. The chain carries TRBV20-1 and TRBJ2-3; no definite D call. V lost 6 bases, J lost 6 bases, and 22 bases lay in between. The CDR3 runs to 15 residues. From germline, CDR1 is DFQATT and CDR2 SNEGSKA (reference sequence).

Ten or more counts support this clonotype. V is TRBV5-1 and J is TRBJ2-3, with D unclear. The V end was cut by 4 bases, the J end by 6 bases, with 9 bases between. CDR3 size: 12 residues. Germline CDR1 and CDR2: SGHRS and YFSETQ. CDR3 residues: CASSPLGDTQYF. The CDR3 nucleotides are TGCGCCAGCAGCCCCCTCGGGGATACGCAGTATTTT.

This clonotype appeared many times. As DNA, the CDR3 is TGCAGCGTTGCCCCGGGAAGGGGACAGAGAAACTATGGCTACACCTTC. Translated: CSVAPGRGQRNYGYTF. This sequence joins TRBV29-1 and TRBJ1-2, with 7 bases matching TRBD1. Trimming removed 4 bases from V and 2 bases from J; junction bases left unmatched: 13. CDR3 length equals 16 residues. The V gene's germline CDR1 is SQVTM and CDR2 ANQGSEA.

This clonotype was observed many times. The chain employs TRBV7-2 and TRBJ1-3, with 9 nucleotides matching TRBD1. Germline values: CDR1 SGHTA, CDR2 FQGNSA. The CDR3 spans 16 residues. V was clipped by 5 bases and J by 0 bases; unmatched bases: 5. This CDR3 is CASSAGTGSSGNTIYF. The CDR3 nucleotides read TGTGCCAGCAGCGCCGGGACAGGGAGCTCTGGAAACACCATATATTTT.